This entry is about one T cell receptor (beta chain). Its target is not known. The sample is drawn from a study of OX40 agonist ivuxolimab in advanced cancers. Study overall: Partial response was recorded in three patients: one hepatocellular carcinoma and two cutaneous melanoma cases. The study, taken as a whole, reports: Among T cells, CD8+ cells averaged more expanded clones than CD4+ cells.

TCRdb keeps only in-frame clones here, not all; method: immunoSEQ multiplex PCR. The sample lists 5,500 to 7,500 clones, about 73% occurring once. Cycle 7 day 1, cycle 4 day 1, and baseline were the timepoints at which blood was sampled. The clonotype was recovered from an adult with an advanced solid tumor such as melanoma, head and neck, liver or kidney cancer. The specimen comprised CD4+ or CD8+ T cells sorted from blood, sampled in a trial of the OX40 agonist ivuxolimab.

This chain's CDR3 is CASSTGTGGFLNQPQHF. The CDR3 coding sequence is TGTGCCAGTAGCACTGGGACAGGGGGCTTTTTGAATCAGCCCCAGCATTTT. The chain combines TRBV19 with TRBJ1-5, with 12 bases identical to TRBD1. After removal of 6 bases from V and 4 bases from J, the junction contained 10 bases not matched to a gene. In germline, CDR1 is LNHDA, CDR2 SQIVND (reference sequence). The CDR3 is made up of 17 amino acids. Together with reference TRBV19 and TRBJ1-5, the CDR3 gives the full variable domain: DGGITQSPKYLFRKEGQNVTLSCEQNLNHDAMYWYRQDPGQGLRLIYYSQIVNDFQKGDIAEGYSVSREKKESFPLTVTSAQKNPTAFYLCASSTGTGGFLNQPQHFGDGTRLSIL.